This TCR beta chain was recorded in a study of beta chain features in type 1 diabetes. Whole-study context: The study examined about 110,000,000 sorted cells across all samples.

The ends were cut back, 5 bases at V and 4 bases at J, with 14 bases in the middle. Germline V gene sequence: CDR1 SGHTA, CDR2 FQGNSA. The length of the CDR3 is 15 residues. There are many counts of this clone. Antigen specificity is unknown. As every portion of the isolated RNA was reverse transcribed, the sequencing read expressed TCRB transcripts. TCRdb's table, derived via immunoSEQ multiplex PCR, lists solely in-frame clones and lacks some. The sample yields about 180,000 clones, around an eighth seen once. Study-level points and caveats: VDJ junctions in type 1 diabetes patients carried more deletions and fewer insertions. Among patients, naive, central memory and Treg TCRB repertoires appeared more similar than among healthy donors.

The clonotype was recovered from a woman under 30 in good health. This chain uses TRBV7-2 with TRBJ1-4, with a tentative D call TRBD1 (5 bases). The sample was central memory CD4+ T cells from blood. CDR3 loop: CASSLETGFNEKLFF. Here the CDR3 DNA reads TGTGCCAGCAGCCTAGAAACAGGATTTAATGAAAAACTGTTTTTT.